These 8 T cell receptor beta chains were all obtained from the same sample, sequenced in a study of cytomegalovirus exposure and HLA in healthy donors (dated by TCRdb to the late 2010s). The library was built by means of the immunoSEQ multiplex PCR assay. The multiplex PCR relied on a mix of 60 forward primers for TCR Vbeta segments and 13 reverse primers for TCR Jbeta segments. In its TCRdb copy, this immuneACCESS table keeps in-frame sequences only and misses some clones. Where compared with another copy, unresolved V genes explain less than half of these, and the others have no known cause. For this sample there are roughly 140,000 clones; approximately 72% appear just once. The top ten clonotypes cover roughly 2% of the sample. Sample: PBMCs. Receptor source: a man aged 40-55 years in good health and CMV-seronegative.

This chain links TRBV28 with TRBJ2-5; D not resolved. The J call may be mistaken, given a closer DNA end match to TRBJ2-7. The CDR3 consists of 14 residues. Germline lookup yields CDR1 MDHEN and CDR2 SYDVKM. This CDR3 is CASSFPRYPYEQYF. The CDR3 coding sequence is TGTGCCAGCAGTTTTCCGCGGTATCCCTACGAGCAGTACTTC.

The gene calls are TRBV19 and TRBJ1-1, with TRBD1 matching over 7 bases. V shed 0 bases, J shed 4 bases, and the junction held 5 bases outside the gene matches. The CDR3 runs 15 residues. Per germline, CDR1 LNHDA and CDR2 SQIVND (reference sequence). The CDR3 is CASSIEGNRGTEAFF. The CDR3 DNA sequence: TGTGCCAGTAGTATAGAAGGAAACAGGGGCACTGAAGCTTTCTTT.

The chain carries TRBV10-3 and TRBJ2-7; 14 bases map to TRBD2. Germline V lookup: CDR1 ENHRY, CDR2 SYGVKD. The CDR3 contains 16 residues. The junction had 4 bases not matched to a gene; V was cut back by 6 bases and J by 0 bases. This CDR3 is CAISMTSGGGSYEQYF. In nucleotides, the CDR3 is TGTGCCATCAGCATGACTAGCGGGGGGGGCTCCTACGAGCAGTACTTC.

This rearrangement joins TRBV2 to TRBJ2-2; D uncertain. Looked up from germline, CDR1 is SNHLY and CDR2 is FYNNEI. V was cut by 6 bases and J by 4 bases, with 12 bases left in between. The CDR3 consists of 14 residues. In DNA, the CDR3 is TGTGCCAGCAGCCCTATTGATGGCACCGGGGAGCTGTTTTTT. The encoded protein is CASSPIDGTGELFF. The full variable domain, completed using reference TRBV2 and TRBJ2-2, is EPEVTQTPSHQVTQMGQEVILRCVPISNHLYFYWYRQILGQKVEFLVSFYNNEISEKSEIFDDQFSVERPDGSNFTLKIRSTKLEDSAMYFCASSPIDGTGELFFGEGSRLTVL.

The CDR3 protein is CASSLGVGFGTEAFF. CDR3 nucleotides: TGTGCCAGCAGCTTAGGTGTCGGGTTTGGTACTGAAGCTTTCTTT. The gene calls are TRBV7-9 and TRBJ1-1, with D uncertain. V lost 1 base and J lost 5, with 14 bases in between. The V gene's germline CDR1 is SEHNR and CDR2 FQNEAQ (reference sequence). This CDR3 is 15 amino acids long.

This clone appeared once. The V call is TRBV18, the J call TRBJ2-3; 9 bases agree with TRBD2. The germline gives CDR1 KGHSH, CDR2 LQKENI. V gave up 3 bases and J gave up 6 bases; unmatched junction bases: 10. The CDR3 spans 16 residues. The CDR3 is CASSPWASGAPDTQYF. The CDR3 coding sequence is TGTGCCAGCTCACCGTGGGCTAGCGGGGCGCCGGATACGCAGTATTTT.

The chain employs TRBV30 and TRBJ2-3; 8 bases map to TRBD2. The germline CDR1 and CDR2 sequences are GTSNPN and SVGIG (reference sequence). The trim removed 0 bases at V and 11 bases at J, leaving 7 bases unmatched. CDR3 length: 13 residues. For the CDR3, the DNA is TGTGCCTGGAGTGTTACAGCGGGAGTGGGGCAGTATTTT. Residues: CAWSVTAGVGQYF. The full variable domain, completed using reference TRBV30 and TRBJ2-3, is SQTIHQWPATLVQPVGSPLSLECTVEGTSNPNLYWYRQAAGRGLQLLFYSVGIGQISSEVPQNLSASRPQDRQFILSSKKLLLSDSGFYLCAWSVTAGVGQYFGPGTRLTVL.

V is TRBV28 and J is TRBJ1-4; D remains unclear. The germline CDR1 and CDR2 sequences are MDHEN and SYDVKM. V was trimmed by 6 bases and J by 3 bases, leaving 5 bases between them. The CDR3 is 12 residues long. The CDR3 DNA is TGTGCCAGCAGGGCCCCTAATGAAAAACTGTTTTTT. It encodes CASRAPNEKLFF. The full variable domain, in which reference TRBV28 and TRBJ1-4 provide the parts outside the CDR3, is DVKVTQSSRYLVKRTGEKVFLECVQDMDHENMFWYRQDPGLGLRLIYFSYDVKMKEKGDIPEGYSVSREKKERFSLILESASTNQTSMYLCASRAPNEKLFFGSGTQLSVL.